The rows below give T cell receptor beta chains drawn from one sample of a study of cytomegalovirus exposure and HLA in healthy donors. Produced via immunoSEQ multiplex PCR; TCRdb's table is partial and in-frame only. The table lists roughly 150,000 clones, approximately 90% of them singletons. The source material was PBMCs. The receptors were sampled from a man younger than 30 in good health and CMV-seronegative. CDR3s include the opening cysteine and the closing phenylalanine or tryptophan. The D gene is left open where the match is weak. Size is stated for part of the rows, as once, few or many counts, or as a class when the clone is expanded.

d_call j_call clone_size v_call cdr3_aa cdr3_nt
- TRBJ2-5 - TRBV4-3 CASSQELGETQYF TGCGCCAGCAGCCAAGAGCTCGGAGAGACCCAGTACTTC
- TRBJ2-1 - TRBV4-1 CASSPLTGGADDEQFF TGCGCCAGCAGCCCGCTCACGGGCGGGGCTGACGATGAGCAGTTCTTC
- TRBJ2-4 - TRBV29-1 CSVHEMTGQSIQYF TGCAGCGTCCATGAAATGACCGGACAGTCCATTCAGTACTTC
- TRBJ2-1 - TRBV12-5 CASADSGGVYNEQFF TGTGCTAGTGCCGATAGCGGTGGGGTCTACAATGAGCAGTTCTTC
TRBD1 TRBJ1-2 - TRBV27 CASSFLIRTGGADGYTF TGTGCCAGCAGTTTCCTTATAAGGACAGGGGGCGCGGATGGCTACACCTTC
- TRBJ1-2 few TRBV2 CASSERYGYTF TGTGCCAGCAGTGAGCGGTATGGCTACACCTTC
- TRBJ1-2 few TRBV4-2 CASSQEGTSYGYTF TGTGCCAGCAGCCAAGAAGGGACAAGCTATGGCTACACCTTC
TRBD1 TRBJ1-4 - TRBV11-2 CASRATGRVTNEKLFF TGTGCCAGCAGGGCGACAGGGCGGGTAACTAATGAAAAACTGTTTTTT
TRBD2 TRBJ2-2 - TRBV28 CASSLSPLAANTGELFF TGTGCCAGCAGTTTATCCCCACTAGCGGCGAACACCGGGGAGCTGTTTTTT
TRBD2 TRBJ2-7 - TRBV7-2 CASSQGLADSYEQYF TGTGCCAGCAGCCAGGGACTAGCGGATTCATACGAGCAGTACTTC
- TRBJ1-5 - TRBV29-1 CSTREGNQPQHF TGCAGCACCAGGGAGGGCAATCAGCCCCAGCATTTT
- TRBJ2-2 - TRBV7-9 CASSLGQLVTGELFF TGTGCCAGCAGCTTAGGACAGCTAGTTACCGGGGAGCTGTTTTTT
TRBD1 TRBJ2-7 - TRBV15 CATSRGQGNSYEQYF TGTGCCACCAGCAGGGGACAGGGTAACTCCTACGAGCAGTACTTC
- TRBJ1-5 - TRBV4-3 CASSQVRGNQPQHF TGCGCCAGCAGCCAAGTCAGGGGTAATCAGCCCCAGCATTTT
- TRBJ2-5 - TRBV6-5 CASSYTGLETQYF TGTGCCAGCAGTTACACGGGTCTCGAGACCCAGTACTTC
- TRBJ2-3 - TRBV25-1 CATSDSSTDTQYF TGTGCCACTTCGGACAGCAGCACAGATACGCAGTATTTT
- TRBJ1-1 - TRBV30 CAWSSGLFPEAFF TGTGCCTGGAGCTCGGGACTGTTCCCTGAAGCTTTCTTT
TRBD1 TRBJ2-6 - TRBV28 CASSFRGQGTGANVLTF TGTGCCAGCAGTTTTAGGGGACAGGGCACCGGGGCCAACGTCCTGACTTTC
- TRBJ2-1 - TRBV5-4 CASSGTPSLEQFF TGTGCCAGCAGCGGGACTCCCTCGTTGGAGCAGTTCTTC
- TRBJ1-3 - TRBV5-1 CASSPTGDSGNTIYF TGCGCCAGCAGCCCCACAGGAGACTCTGGAAACACCATATATTTT